This T cell receptor (beta chain) was sequenced during a study of cytomegalovirus exposure and HLA in healthy donors. At the level of the study: T cells numbering about 179 million yielded 100 million to 120 million unique TCR beta sequences in an earlier analysis. Of all 400 or so donors who were genotyped, around 79% belonged to the Caucasian-associated ancestry cluster.

V was clipped by 1 base and J by 3 bases, with 14 bases between them. This CDR3 is 15 amino acids long. Germline V lookup: CDR1 SGHRS, CDR2 YFSETQ. It was with 60 Vbeta and 13 Jbeta primers that the PCR ran. The assay was immunoSEQ multiplex PCR, and TCRdb's table has in-frame clones only and misses some. The profile shows 200,000 to 250,000 clones, around 80% of them singletons. The rearrangement links TRBV5-1 to TRBJ2-7; the D is unclear. The sequenced material came from PBMCs. This sequence was found in a woman in her 40s in good health and CMV-seropositive. This CDR3 reads CASSLRHKLDYEQYF. The CDR3 DNA sequence: TGCGCCAGCAGCTTGAGACACAAGTTGGACTACGAGCAGTACTTC.